Each of the 15 T cell receptor beta chains below was sequenced from the same sample in a study of Graves' ophthalmopathy and Graves' hyperthyroidism. For repertoire sequencing, the TCR beta CDR3 regions were amplified from RNA transcripts. HTBI primers were used in a first-round RT-PCR, which preceded a second-round multiplex PCR. MiXCR was run by TCRdb on the multiplex PCR reads, yielding one entry per CDR3 protein. The data contain over 500,000 distinct CDR3 sequences, about 20% of them singletons. Sequenced material: peripheral blood. These receptor sequences come from a woman aged 18-30 years with stable Graves' hyperthyroidism. Some clones in this sample may be carry-over from other donors' samples.

This clonotype came up many times. The rearrangement joins TRBV28 to TRBJ2-5; 10 positions agree with TRBD1. Losses at the gene ends were 5 bases for V and 7 bases for J; bases not matched to a gene: 4. There are 13 residues in the CDR3. The germline CDR1 and CDR2 sequences are MDHEN and SYDVKM. The CDR3 nucleotides read TGTGCCAGCAGTCAGACAGGGGGCGTGACCCAGTACTTC. This encodes CASSQTGGVTQYF. The full variable domain, rest sourced from reference TRBV28 and TRBJ2-5, is DVKVTQSSRYLVKRTGEKVFLECVQDMDHENMFWYRQDPGLGLRLIYFSYDVKMKEKGDIPEGYSVSREKKERFSLILESASTNQTSMYLCASSQTGGVTQYFGPGTRLLVL.

This clonotype has a count of ten or more. CDR3 DNA sequence: TGTGCCAGCAGCAAGGGGACTAGCGGGGGGGCCTTGGAGACCCAGTACTTC. Translation: CASSKGTSGGALETQYF. J is TRBJ2-5 and V is TRBV12-3 or TRBV12-4; 16 positions match TRBD2. The CDR3 runs 17 residues. The junction had 9 bases not matched to a gene; V was cut back by 6 bases and J by 5 bases.

As to this clonotype: An end of the junction differs from the germline gene, which may be a read error. The gene calls are TRBV28 and TRBJ1-6, with 9 bases identical to TRBD1. Looked up from germline, CDR1 is MDHEN and CDR2 is SYDVKM. The CDR3 extends over 15 amino acids. CDR3 nucleotides: TGTGCCAGCAGTTCCGGACAGGGGAATAATTCACACCTCCACTTT. Translating gives CASSSGQGNNSHLHF.

This clonotype was seen repeatedly, ten times or more. The chain recombines TRBV27 with TRBJ1-1; D might be TRBD1 (5 bases). The V end lost 5 bases, the J end lost 6 bases, and 19 bases lay between the germline ends. Germline CDR1 reads MNHEY; CDR2 reads SMNVEV (reference sequence). This CDR3 comprises 15 residues. CDR3 nucleotides: TGTGCCAGCAGTCCGCGGACCCGGGGCTTTCCTGAAGCTTTCTTT. Residues: CASSPRTRGFPEAFF.

This clonotype showed up just a few times. The V and J genes are TRBV29-1 and TRBJ2-5; TRBD1 or TRBD2 may be the D gene (5 bases each). The CDR3 sequence is 14 residues long. From germline, CDR1 is SQVTM and CDR2 ANQGSEA. V lost 3 bases and J 5 bases, leaving 16 bases between the germline ends. The CDR3: CSVDVGVDLETQYF. CDR3 DNA sequence: TGCAGCGTTGATGTGGGGGTGGACTTGGAGACCCAGTACTTC. Combining the CDR3 with reference TRBV29-1 and TRBJ2-5 gives the whole variable domain SAVISQKPSRDICQRGTSLTIQCQVDSQVTMMFWYRQQPGQSLTLIATANQGSEATYESGFVIDKFPISRPNLTFSTLTVSNMSPEDSSIYLCSVDVGVDLETQYFGPGTRLLVL.

Ten or more counts support this clonotype. This rearrangement joins TRBV27 to TRBJ2-6; a possible D gene is TRBD1 (6 bases). CDR3 length: 17 amino acids. Trimming stripped 4 bases from V and 0 bases from J, with 13 bases between. CDR1 and CDR2 (germline): MNHEY, SMNVEV (reference sequence). CDR3 sequence reads: CASSSVGALSGANVLTF. The CDR3 coding sequence is TGTGCCAGCAGTTCGGTGGGGGCCCTCTCTGGGGCCAACGTCCTGACTTTC. The whole variable domain, remainder taken from reference TRBV27 and TRBJ2-6, is EAQVTQNPRYLITVTGKKLTVTCSQNMNHEYMSWYRQDPGLGLRQIYYSMNVEVTDKGDVPEGYKVSRKEKRNFPLILESPSPNQTSLYFCASSSVGALSGANVLTFGAGSRLTVL.

The V call is TRBV12-3 or TRBV12-4, the J call TRBJ2-5; 14 bases are a match to TRBD2. J gave up 5 bases and V 4 bases, and 9 bases lay outside the gene matches. The CDR3 extends over 17 amino acids. The CDR3 DNA reads as TGTGCCAGCAGTTGCGAGACTAGCGGGGGGGCTCGGGAGACCCAGTACTTC. Translation gives CASSCETSGGARETQYF.

V gene TRBV19 combines with J gene TRBJ1-1, with D perhaps matching TRBD1 (5 bases). Germline CDR1 and CDR2: LNHDA and SQIVND (reference sequence). V was trimmed by 4 bases and J by 5 bases, leaving 20 bases between them. The CDR3 contains 16 residues. The CDR3 sequence is CASSNPPWGEMTEAFF. Written as DNA, the CDR3 is TGTGCCAGTAGTAATCCACCGTGGGGGGAGATGACTGAAGCTTTCTTT.

At least ten counts were recorded for this clonotype. The CDR3 loop is CASRVTRDSNQPQHF. Here the CDR3 DNA reads TGTGCCAGCAGAGTCACCAGAGATAGCAATCAGCCCCAGCATTTT. The genes are TRBV6-1 and TRBJ1-5, with D hard to call. The germline V gene encodes CDR1 MNHNS and CDR2 SASEGT. The CDR3 extends over 15 amino acids. Trimming stripped 6 bases from V and 0 bases from J, with 12 bases between.

This clonotype was seen ten or more times. The chain links TRBV12-3 or TRBV12-4 to TRBJ1-1; weak D call: TRBD1 (5 bases). CDR3 length: 15 residues. Trimming stripped 6 bases from V and 4 bases from J, with 18 bases between. CDR3 amino acids: CASSTDGGSLTEAFF. CDR3 nucleotide sequence: TGTGCCAGCAGCACCGACGGGGGAAGTCTCACTGAAGCTTTCTTT.

A note on this clonotype: One junction end disagrees with the germline gene, perhaps due to a read error. The gene calls are TRBV28 and TRBJ2-7; D gene unclear. Germline V lookup: CDR1 MDHEN, CDR2 SYDVKM. The CDR3 length is 10 residues. CDR3: CASGSYEQCF. The CDR3 DNA reads TGTGCCAGCGGCTCCTACGAGCAGTGCTTC.

The chain is built from TRBV30 and TRBJ1-2, with 11 positions matching TRBD1. This CDR3 is 16 amino acids long. Germline V gene data show CDR1 as GTSNPN and CDR2 as SVGIG (reference sequence). V lost 2 bases and J lost 2; bases outside the gene matches: 7. The CDR3 coding sequence is TGTGCCTGGAGTCCCGGACAGGGGGCCTTCAACTATGGCTACACCTTC. This encodes CAWSPGQGAFNYGYTF.

This clonotype was detected ten times or more. The chain combines TRBV15 with TRBJ2-7; D may be TRBD2 (6 bases). Trimming took 3 bases from V and 7 from J, leaving 16 bases between them. Germline CDR1 is LNHNV and CDR2 is YYDKDF (reference sequence). There are 14 residues in the CDR3. For the CDR3, the DNA is TGTGCCACCAGCAGGCCGGGACTGTCGAGTGAGCAGTACTTC. Its translation is CATSRPGLSSEQYF.

This clonotype was recorded at least ten times. The genes are TRBV6-5 and TRBJ1-1; no reliable D call. V shed 8 bases and J shed 7 bases, with 11 bases lying between them. CDR3 length: 11 residues. Germline CDR1 MNHEY, CDR2 SVGAGI. CDR3 loop: CASLGRIEAFF. The CDR3 DNA is TGTGCCAGCCTTGGACGGATTGAAGCTTTCTTT.

This clonotype was seen at least ten times. The chain employs TRBV30 and TRBJ1-5; D not resolved. The germline V gene encodes CDR1 GTSNPN and CDR2 SVGIG (reference sequence). The V and J ends lost 0 bases and 7 bases respectively, with 10 bases between them. This CDR3 is 13 amino acids long. CDR3 protein: CAWSVELGQPQHF. The CDR3 nucleotides are TGTGCCTGGAGTGTTGAGCTCGGGCAGCCCCAGCATTTT.